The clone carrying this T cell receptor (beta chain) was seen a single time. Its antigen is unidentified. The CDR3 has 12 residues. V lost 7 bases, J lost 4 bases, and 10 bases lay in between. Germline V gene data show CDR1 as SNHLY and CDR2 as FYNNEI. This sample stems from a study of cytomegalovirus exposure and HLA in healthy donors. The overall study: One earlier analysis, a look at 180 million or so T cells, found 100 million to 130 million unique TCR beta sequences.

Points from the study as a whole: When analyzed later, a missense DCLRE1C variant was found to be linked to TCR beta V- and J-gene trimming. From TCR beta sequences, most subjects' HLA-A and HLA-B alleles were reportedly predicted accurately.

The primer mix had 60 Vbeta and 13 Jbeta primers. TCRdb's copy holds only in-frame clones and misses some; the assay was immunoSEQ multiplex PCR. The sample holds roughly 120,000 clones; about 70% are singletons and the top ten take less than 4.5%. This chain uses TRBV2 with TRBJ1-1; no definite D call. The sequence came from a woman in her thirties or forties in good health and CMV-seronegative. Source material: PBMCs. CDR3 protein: CASTREVTEAFF. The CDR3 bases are TGTGCCAGCACAAGGGAGGTCACTGAAGCTTTCTTT.